A selection of T cell receptor beta chains follows, all from one sample in a study of T cells expressing NK-cell markers. Reprocessing the 5' RACE reads, TCRdb reports a single entry for every CDR3 protein and omits DNA. The sample includes 350,000 to 400,000 distinct CDR3 sequences. The sample comprised blood T cells: a sorted CD56 or NKG2C T cell subset, CD4+ or CD8+ T cells, or bulk PBMC T cells (not recorded which). The receptors shown here come from a woman in her forties or fifties in good health. Both conserved end residues are part of each CDR3. The order of the fields is J gene, V gene, CDR3 protein.

J: TRBJ2-7
V: TRBV12-3/TRBV12-4
CDR3: CASTPAGPSSVYEQYF

J: TRBJ2-2
V: TRBV12-3/TRBV12-4
CDR3: CASSLAGASGELFF

J: TRBJ1-1
V: TRBV5-1
CDR3: CASSWGTLGTTEAFF

J: TRBJ2-5
V: TRBV9
CDR3: CASSVGGQKETQYF

J: TRBJ1-2
V: TRBV12-3/TRBV12-4
CDR3: CASRAAQVYGYTF

J: TRBJ2-7
V: TRBV29-1
CDR3: CSVDLGQSSYEQYF

J: TRBJ1-6
V: TRBV23-1
CDR3: CASSQKKQGAGNSPLHF

J: TRBJ2-2
V: TRBV7-9
CDR3: CASSLAGGVGELFF

J: TRBJ1-5
V: TRBV6-2/TRBV6-3
CDR3: CASSYSWGPQHF

J: TRBJ1-1
V: TRBV5-4
CDR3: CASSLSRGRGKENTEAFF

J: TRBJ2-1
V: TRBV29-1
CDR3: CSLRGTTDSYNEQFF

J: TRBJ2-7
V: TRBV16
CDR3: CASSQYGLTYEQYF

J: TRBJ2-2
V: TRBV24-1
CDR3: CATSDVGSGELFF

J: TRBJ1-1
V: TRBV12-3/TRBV12-4
CDR3: CASSRPGQGKAFF

J: TRBJ2-6
V: TRBV10-3
CDR3: CAISGVKTGLSLLGANVLTF

J: TRBJ2-1
V: TRBV29-1
CDR3: CSVEGSETGVRREQFF

J: TRBJ2-1
V: TRBV7-8
CDR3: CASSLPGAGGDEQFF

J: TRBJ1-2
V: TRBV19
CDR3: CASTGTLGYGYTF

J: TRBJ2-2
V: TRBV3-1
CDR3: CASSQEVITGELFF

J: TRBJ2-3
V: TRBV7-9
CDR3: CASSFRSTTDTQYF

J: TRBJ2-3
V: TRBV5-6
CDR3: CASSIPLTDTQYF

J: TRBJ2-3
V: TRBV12-3/TRBV12-4
CDR3: CASSPGYAADTQYF

J: TRBJ2-5
V: TRBV9
CDR3: CASSVASDQMLQETQYF

J: TRBJ1-2
V: TRBV5-1
CDR3: CASSRRDGYGYTF

J: TRBJ1-1
V: TRBV5-7
CDR3: CASSFGTGNMNTEAFF

J: TRBJ2-3
V: TRBV7-3
CDR3: CASSRLGLATDTQYF

J: TRBJ2-1
V: TRBV5-1
CDR3: CASTVASGGGEQFF

J: TRBJ1-3
V: TRBV12-3/TRBV12-4
CDR3: CASSFGSLWGNTIYF

J: TRBJ2-7
V: TRBV18
CDR3: CASSPVSGSVHEQYF

J: TRBJ2-3
V: TRBV11-1
CDR3: CASSSGVASGRKADTQYF

J: TRBJ2-5
V: TRBV28
CDR3: CASSWTGQDGETQYF

J: TRBJ2-2
V: TRBV30
CDR3: CAWRDTKRELFF

J: TRBJ1-2
V: TRBV6-5
CDR3: CASSRGDGSYGYTF

J: TRBJ2-3
V: TRBV10-2
CDR3: CASRGLGTDTQYF

J: TRBJ2-1
V: TRBV29-1
CDR3: CSGSSYNEQFF

J: TRBJ1-2
V: TRBV29-1
CDR3: CSVEPDGSYGYTF

J: TRBJ2-3
V: TRBV5-6
CDR3: CASSPLGTSGRLTDTQYF

J: TRBJ2-1
V: TRBV29-1
CDR3: CSVEDRRTSGQPPYNEQFF

J: TRBJ2-1
V: TRBV14
CDR3: CASSQIAGVFNEQFF

J: TRBJ2-5
V: TRBV20-1
CDR3: CSASVSGRTGETQYF

J: TRBJ2-1
V: TRBV7-8
CDR3: CASSLTSGRGDEQFF

J: TRBJ2-1
V: TRBV4-1
CDR3: CASSPFRIRGEQFF

J: TRBJ2-5
V: TRBV5-1
CDR3: CASRRSTETQYF

J: TRBJ2-1
V: TRBV12-3/TRBV12-4
CDR3: CASSFLVDEQFF

J: TRBJ2-7
V: TRBV29-1
CDR3: CSVEESKSQEYEQYF

J: TRBJ2-1
V: TRBV20-1
CDR3: CSARQLNEQFF

J: TRBJ2-1
V: TRBV7-9
CDR3: CASTDGTSVYEQFF

J: TRBJ2-7
V: TRBV5-1
CDR3: CASRAVGTGAYEQYF

J: TRBJ2-2
V: TRBV11-3
CDR3: CASSFRMGVSGELFF

J: TRBJ2-2
V: TRBV20-1
CDR3: CSARDLNGPANTGELFF

J: TRBJ2-2
V: TRBV12-3/TRBV12-4
CDR3: CASRPGLQGKLGNTGELFF

J: TRBJ1-3
V: TRBV29-1
CDR3: CSADNSGNTIYF

J: TRBJ2-1
V: TRBV11-3
CDR3: CASRSGTGDEQFF

J: TRBJ1-1
V: TRBV6-6
CDR3: CASGRDESRSEAFF

J: TRBJ2-5
V: TRBV5-1
CDR3: CASSLEAAGAQYF